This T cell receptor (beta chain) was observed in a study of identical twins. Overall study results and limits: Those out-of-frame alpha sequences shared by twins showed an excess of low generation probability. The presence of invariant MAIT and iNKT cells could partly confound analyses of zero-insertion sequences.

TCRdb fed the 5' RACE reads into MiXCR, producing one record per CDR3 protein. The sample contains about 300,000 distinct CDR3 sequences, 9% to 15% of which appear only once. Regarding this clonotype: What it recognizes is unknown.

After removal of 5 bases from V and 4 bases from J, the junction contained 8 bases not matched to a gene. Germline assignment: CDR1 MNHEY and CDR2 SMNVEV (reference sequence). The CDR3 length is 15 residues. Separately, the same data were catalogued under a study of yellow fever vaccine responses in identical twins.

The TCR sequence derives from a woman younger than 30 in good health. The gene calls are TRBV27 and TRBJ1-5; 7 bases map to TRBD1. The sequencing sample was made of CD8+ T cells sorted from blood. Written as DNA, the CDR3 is TGTGCCAGCAGTCCTCGGGACAGTCCAAATCAGCCCCAGCATTTT. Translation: CASSPRDSPNQPQHF.